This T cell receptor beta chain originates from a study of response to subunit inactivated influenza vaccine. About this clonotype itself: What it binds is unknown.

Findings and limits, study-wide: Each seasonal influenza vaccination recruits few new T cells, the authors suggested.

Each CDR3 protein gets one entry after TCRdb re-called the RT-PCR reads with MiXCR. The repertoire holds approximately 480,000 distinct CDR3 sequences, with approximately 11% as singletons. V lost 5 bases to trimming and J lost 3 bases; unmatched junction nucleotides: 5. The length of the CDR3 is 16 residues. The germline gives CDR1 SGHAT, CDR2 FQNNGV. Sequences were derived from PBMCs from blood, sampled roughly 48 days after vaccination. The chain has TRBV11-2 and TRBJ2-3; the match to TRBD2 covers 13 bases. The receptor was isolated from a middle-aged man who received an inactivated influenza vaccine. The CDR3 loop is CASSGRTSGGTDTQYF. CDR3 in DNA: TGTGCCAGCAGCGGCCGGACTAGCGGGGGTACAGATACGCAGTATTTT. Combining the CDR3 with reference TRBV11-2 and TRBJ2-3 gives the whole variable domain EAGVAQSPRYKIIEKRQSVAFWCNPISGHATLYWYQQILGQGPKLLIQFQNNGVVDDSQLPKDRFSAERLKGVDSTLKIQPAKLEDSAVYLCASSGRTSGGTDTQYFGPGTRLTVL.